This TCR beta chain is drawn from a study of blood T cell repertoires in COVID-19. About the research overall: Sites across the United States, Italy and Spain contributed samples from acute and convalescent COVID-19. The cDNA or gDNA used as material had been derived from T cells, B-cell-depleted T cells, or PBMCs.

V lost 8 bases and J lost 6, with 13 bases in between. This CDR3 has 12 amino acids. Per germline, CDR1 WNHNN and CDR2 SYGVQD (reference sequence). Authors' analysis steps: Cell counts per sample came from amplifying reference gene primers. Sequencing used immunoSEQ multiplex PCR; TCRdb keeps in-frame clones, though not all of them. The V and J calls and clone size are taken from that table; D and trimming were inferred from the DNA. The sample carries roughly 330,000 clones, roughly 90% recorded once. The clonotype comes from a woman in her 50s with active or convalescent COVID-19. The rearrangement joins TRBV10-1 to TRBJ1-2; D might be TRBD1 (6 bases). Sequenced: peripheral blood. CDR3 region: CASEGGGNGYTF. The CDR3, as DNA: TGCGCCAGCGAAGGCGGGGGCAATGGCTACACCTTC.